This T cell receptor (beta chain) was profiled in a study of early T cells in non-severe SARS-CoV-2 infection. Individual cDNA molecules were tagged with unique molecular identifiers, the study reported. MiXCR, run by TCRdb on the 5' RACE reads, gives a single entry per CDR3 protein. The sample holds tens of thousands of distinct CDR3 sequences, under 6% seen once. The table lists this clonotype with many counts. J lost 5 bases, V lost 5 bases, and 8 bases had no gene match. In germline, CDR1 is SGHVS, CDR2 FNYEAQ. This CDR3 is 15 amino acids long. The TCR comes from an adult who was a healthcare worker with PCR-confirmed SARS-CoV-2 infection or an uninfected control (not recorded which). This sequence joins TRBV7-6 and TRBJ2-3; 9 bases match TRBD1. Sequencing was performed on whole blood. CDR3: CASSEQGANRDTQYF. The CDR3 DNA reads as TGTGCCAGCAGCGAACAGGGGGCTAACAGAGATACGCAGTATTTT.